This T cell receptor (beta chain) derives from a study of blood T cell repertoires in COVID-19. The length of the CDR3 is 15 residues. Looked up from germline, CDR1 is KGHDR and CDR2 is SFDVKD. V was clipped by 5 bases and J by 2 bases, with 11 bases between them. Repertoires were generated with immunoSEQ multiplex PCR, while TCRdb's copy carries only in-frame clones and drops some. In the table there are 90,000 to 120,000 clones, 80% to 90% of which are singletons. This TCR was recovered from a woman between 50 and 59 years old who had recovered from COVID-19. The V and J genes are TRBV24-1 and TRBJ2-2; perhaps TRBD1 as D (6 bases). The specimen was PBMCs or T cells enriched from blood (not recorded which). CDR3 coding DNA: TGTGCCACCAGTGTCCAGGGGCTTAACACCGGGGAGCTGTTTTTT. Its translation is CATSVQGLNTGELFF.